The T cell receptor beta chain under discussion was sequenced for a study of T-cell reconstitution after alpha-beta-depleted transplantation in children. This clonotype appeared many times. A TCRbeta library incorporating unique molecular identifiers was prepared. TCRdb recomputed calls from the PCR reads with MiXCR, one row per CDR3 protein. The table lists some 530,000 distinct CDR3 sequences, under 15% of them singletons. The clonotype comes from a human donor who donated a stem cell graft to a child with combined immunodeficiency. The specimen was PBMCs from the stem cell graft donor, collected from the stem cell graft.

DNA for the CDR3: TGTGCCAGCTTACCTAGCGGGAGCGATGAGCAGTTCTTC. Translating it yields CASLPSGSDEQFF. The chain carries TRBV11-2 and TRBJ2-1; TRBD2 matches at 10 bases. The germline V gene encodes CDR1 SGHAT and CDR2 FQNNGV. J lost 8 bases, V lost 8 bases, and 6 bases had no gene match. This CDR3 region has 13 residues.